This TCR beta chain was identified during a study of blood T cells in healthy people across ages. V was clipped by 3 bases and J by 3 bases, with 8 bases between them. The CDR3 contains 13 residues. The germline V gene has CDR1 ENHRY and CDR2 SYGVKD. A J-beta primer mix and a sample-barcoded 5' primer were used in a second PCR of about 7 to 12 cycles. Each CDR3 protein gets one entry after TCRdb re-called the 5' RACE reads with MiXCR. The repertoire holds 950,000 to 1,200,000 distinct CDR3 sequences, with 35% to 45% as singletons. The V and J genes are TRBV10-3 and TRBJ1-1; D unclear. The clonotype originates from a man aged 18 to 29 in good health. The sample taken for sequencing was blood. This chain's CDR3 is CAISEGPDTEAFF. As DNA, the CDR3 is TGTGCCATCAGTGAAGGGCCGGACACTGAAGCTTTCTTT.